Sequencing of this T cell receptor (beta chain) was carried out in a study of monozygotic twins with inflammatory bowel disease. Germline V gene lookup returns CDR1 MNHEY and CDR2 SVGEGT. This CDR3 has 14 amino acids. As concerns this clonotype: What it binds is unknown.

Donors gave approximately 2.5 ml of blood apiece. TCRdb reanalyzed the 5' RACE reads and collapses them to one entry per CDR3 protein, without DNA. The sample table includes roughly 330,000 distinct CDR3 sequences. Whole-study results and caveats: With others, IBD patients shared fewer clonotypes than healthy twins did, especially with disease activity. Healthy co-twins showed greater TCRbeta diversity (inverse Simpson) than IBD patients. Since immunosuppressive treatments differed, patient repertoires may have gained added variability.

Sequences were obtained from blood. V and J are TRBV6-2 or TRBV6-3 and TRBJ1-5. This TCR was sampled from a human donor with ulcerative colitis or Crohn's disease, or a healthy co-twin of an affected twin (not recorded which). The CDR3 loop reads CASSSMTAGQPQHF.